The rows below give T cell receptor beta chains drawn from one sample of a study of Ad26.COV2.S vaccination and SARS-CoV-2 variants. Measured with immunoSEQ multiplex PCR; TCRdb has only the in-frame clones, and not every one. Among 350,000 to 500,000 clones, roughly 87% were seen once, and the ten largest hold less than 5.5%. Source: peripheral blood, taken in a trial of Ad26.COV2.S vaccine versus placebo. These receptor sequences come from a person between 18 and 65 years old who received the Ad26.COV2.S COVID-19 vaccine or a placebo. Each CDR3 is given with its conserved first and last residue. Fields, in order: clone size, V gene, J gene, D gene, CDR3 protein, CDR3 DNA. D genes are given only for firm matches. Expanded clones are given a class, and other clones once, few, many or no size at all.

clone_size: once; v_call: TRBV5-1; j_call: TRBJ2-7; d_call: NA; cdr3_aa: CASSLNTLYEQYF; cdr3_nt: TGCGCCAGCAGCTTGAATACGCTCTACGAGCAGTACTTC
clone_size: NA; v_call: TRBV5-4; j_call: TRBJ2-7; d_call: TRBD2; cdr3_aa: CASSLDGGDYEQYF; cdr3_nt: TGTGCCAGCAGCTTGGATGGGGGGGACTACGAGCAGTACTTC
clone_size: NA; v_call: TRBV7-3; j_call: TRBJ2-3; d_call: TRBD2; cdr3_aa: CASSWTSSPDTQYF; cdr3_nt: TGTGCCAGCAGCTGGACTAGCTCCCCAGATACGCAGTATTTT
clone_size: NA; v_call: TRBV10-3; j_call: TRBJ2-5; d_call: NA; cdr3_aa: CAISDYHSVETQYF; cdr3_nt: TGTGCCATCAGTGACTATCACTCGGTAGAGACCCAGTACTTC
clone_size: NA; v_call: TRBV19; j_call: TRBJ2-4; d_call: NA; cdr3_aa: CASSIEGREDIQYF; cdr3_nt: TGTGCCAGTAGTATAGAGGGCCGAGAGGACATTCAGTACTTC
clone_size: NA; v_call: TRBV28; j_call: TRBJ2-5; d_call: NA; cdr3_aa: CASSSLVETQYF; cdr3_nt: TGTGCCAGCAGTTCATTGGTGGAGACCCAGTACTTC
clone_size: NA; v_call: TRBV7-9; j_call: TRBJ2-5; d_call: NA; cdr3_aa: CASSSIGETQYF; cdr3_nt: TGTGCCAGCAGCTCAATCGGGGAGACCCAGTACTTC
clone_size: NA; v_call: TRBV6-2/TRBV6-3; j_call: TRBJ2-7; d_call: NA; cdr3_aa: CASSASGQPEQYF; cdr3_nt: TGTGCCAGCAGTGCGTCGGGACAACCCGAGCAGTACTTC
clone_size: NA; v_call: TRBV7-9; j_call: TRBJ2-1; d_call: TRBD2; cdr3_aa: CASSFWLAGVTFGYNEQFF; cdr3_nt: TGTGCCAGCAGCTTTTGGCTAGCGGGAGTAACGTTTGGGTACAATGAGCAGTTCTTC
clone_size: once; v_call: TRBV5-1; j_call: TRBJ2-5; d_call: TRBD1; cdr3_aa: CASSMTGAQETQYF; cdr3_nt: TGCGCCAGCAGCATGACAGGGGCCCAAGAGACCCAGTACTTC
clone_size: NA; v_call: TRBV7-2; j_call: TRBJ2-5; d_call: TRBD1; cdr3_aa: CASSLYRTGGFQETQYF; cdr3_nt: TGTGCCAGCAGCCTCTACCGGACAGGGGGCTTCCAAGAGACCCAGTACTTC
clone_size: NA; v_call: TRBV30; j_call: TRBJ1-3; d_call: NA; cdr3_aa: CAWRTDTIYF; cdr3_nt: TGTGCCTGGAGAACTGATACCATATATTTT
clone_size: NA; v_call: TRBV18; j_call: TRBJ1-1; d_call: NA; cdr3_aa: CASSPAVNTEAFF; cdr3_nt: TGTGCCAGCTCACCGGCGGTGAACACTGAAGCTTTCTTT
clone_size: NA; v_call: TRBV28; j_call: TRBJ2-7; d_call: NA; cdr3_aa: CASRRPNRVLVGEQYF; cdr3_nt: TGTGCCAGCAGACGCCCAAACAGGGTCCTTGTAGGAGAGCAGTACTTC
clone_size: once; v_call: TRBV30; j_call: TRBJ2-1; d_call: NA; cdr3_aa: CAWSGSWNEQFF; cdr3_nt: TGTGCCTGGAGCGGGAGCTGGAATGAGCAGTTCTTC
clone_size: NA; v_call: TRBV28; j_call: TRBJ2-5; d_call: TRBD2; cdr3_aa: CASSSLGMLAGLQETQYF; cdr3_nt: TGTGCCAGCAGTTCCTTGGGGATGTTAGCGGGACTGCAAGAGACCCAGTACTTC
clone_size: NA; v_call: TRBV3-1/TRBV3-2; j_call: TRBJ2-2; d_call: NA; cdr3_aa: CASSQFLGGAGELFF; cdr3_nt: TGTGCCAGCAGCCAATTTCTGGGTGGGGCCGGGGAGCTGTTTTTT
clone_size: NA; v_call: TRBV15; j_call: TRBJ2-7; d_call: NA; cdr3_aa: CATSRDWRPDYEQYF; cdr3_nt: TGTGCCACCAGCAGAGATTGGCGGCCAGACTACGAGCAGTACTTC
clone_size: NA; v_call: TRBV12-5; j_call: TRBJ2-3; d_call: TRBD2; cdr3_aa: CASGFQLAGGPDTQYF; cdr3_nt: TGTGCTAGTGGTTTCCAACTAGCGGGAGGGCCAGATACGCAGTATTTT
clone_size: NA; v_call: TRBV4-3; j_call: TRBJ2-7; d_call: TRBD1; cdr3_aa: CASSLHYGTGTLYEQYF; cdr3_nt: TGCGCCAGCAGCCTCCACTACGGGACAGGGACTTTATACGAGCAGTACTTC
clone_size: NA; v_call: TRBV6-5; j_call: TRBJ1-2; d_call: NA; cdr3_aa: CASSPQENYGYTF; cdr3_nt: TGTGCCAGCAGCCCGCAGGAGAACTATGGCTACACCTTC
clone_size: NA; v_call: TRBV27; j_call: TRBJ1-6; d_call: NA; cdr3_aa: CASSLRVSSYNSPLHF; cdr3_nt: TGTGCCAGCAGTTTACGGGTGAGCTCCTATAATTCACCCCTCCACTTT
clone_size: NA; v_call: TRBV7-2; j_call: TRBJ2-1; d_call: NA; cdr3_aa: CASSLGGIEHSSYNEQFF; cdr3_nt: TGTGCCAGCAGCTTAGGAGGGATAGAACACAGCTCCTACAATGAGCAGTTCTTC
clone_size: NA; v_call: TRBV19; j_call: TRBJ2-5; d_call: NA; cdr3_aa: CASSPRAGHQETQYF; cdr3_nt: TGTGCCAGTAGTCCCAGGGCAGGACACCAAGAGACCCAGTACTTC
clone_size: NA; v_call: TRBV6-2/TRBV6-3; j_call: TRBJ2-1; d_call: NA; cdr3_aa: CASSYSLSSGGAYNEQFF; cdr3_nt: TGTGCCAGCAGTTACTCTTTATCGAGCGGAGGGGCCTACAATGAGCAGTTCTTC
clone_size: once; v_call: TRBV27; j_call: TRBJ2-3; d_call: NA; cdr3_aa: CASGVWSTDTQYF; cdr3_nt: TGTGCCAGCGGGGTTTGGAGCACAGATACGCAGTATTTT
clone_size: NA; v_call: TRBV12-5; j_call: TRBJ2-7; d_call: TRBD1; cdr3_aa: CASGLSYTVPGQGQGEQYF; cdr3_nt: TGTGCTAGTGGTCTTTCTTATACTGTCCCGGGACAGGGGCAAGGTGAGCAGTACTTC
clone_size: once; v_call: TRBV28; j_call: TRBJ2-1; d_call: TRBD1; cdr3_aa: CASSLRGQGAVEQFF; cdr3_nt: TGTGCCAGCAGTTTAAGGGGACAGGGGGCTGTTGAGCAGTTCTTC
clone_size: NA; v_call: TRBV6-4; j_call: TRBJ1-5; d_call: NA; cdr3_aa: CASSSDRINQPQHF; cdr3_nt: TGTGCCAGCAGTTCCGACAGGATCAATCAGCCCCAGCATTTT
clone_size: NA; v_call: TRBV28; j_call: TRBJ2-5; d_call: NA; cdr3_aa: CASRAQGARETQYF; cdr3_nt: TGTGCCAGCAGAGCCCAGGGCGCCCGTGAGACCCAGTACTTC
clone_size: NA; v_call: TRBV7-9; j_call: TRBJ2-5; d_call: NA; cdr3_aa: CASSPSGRSGTQYF; cdr3_nt: TGTGCCAGCAGCCCCTCGGGGAGGTCAGGGACCCAGTACTTC
clone_size: NA; v_call: TRBV5-1; j_call: TRBJ2-7; d_call: TRBD1; cdr3_aa: CASSLGDRVISKEQYF; cdr3_nt: TGCGCCAGCAGCTTGGGGGACAGGGTAATATCGAAGGAGCAGTACTTC
clone_size: NA; v_call: TRBV2; j_call: TRBJ2-3; d_call: NA; cdr3_aa: CASSEERGTDTQYF; cdr3_nt: TGTGCCAGCAGTGAAGAGCGGGGCACAGATACGCAGTATTTT
clone_size: once; v_call: TRBV3-1/TRBV3-2; j_call: TRBJ2-7; d_call: NA; cdr3_aa: CASSSRTETYEQYF; cdr3_nt: TGTGCCAGCAGCTCACGGACCGAGACCTACGAGCAGTACTTC
clone_size: NA; v_call: TRBV4-3; j_call: TRBJ2-7; d_call: TRBD2; cdr3_aa: CASSQSTSGSYEQYF; cdr3_nt: TGCGCCAGCAGCCAATCAACTAGCGGGAGCTACGAGCAGTACTTC
clone_size: NA; v_call: TRBV18; j_call: TRBJ1-4; d_call: NA; cdr3_aa: CASSGTQGEKLFF; cdr3_nt: TGTGCCAGCTCCGGGACACAGGGTGAAAAACTGTTTTTT
clone_size: NA; v_call: TRBV18; j_call: TRBJ2-1; d_call: TRBD2; cdr3_aa: CASSPPSAGGPFDEQFF; cdr3_nt: TGTGCCAGCTCACCACCGTCTGCGGGAGGGCCTTTCGATGAGCAGTTCTTC
clone_size: NA; v_call: TRBV25-1; j_call: TRBJ2-3; d_call: NA; cdr3_aa: CASSELTGTSTDTQYF; cdr3_nt: TGTGCCAGCAGTGAACTCACAGGGACTAGCACAGATACGCAGTATTTT
clone_size: NA; v_call: TRBV5-4; j_call: TRBJ2-7; d_call: NA; cdr3_aa: CASSVSGRWNEQYF; cdr3_nt: TGTGCCAGCAGCGTGAGTGGGAGGTGGAACGAGCAGTACTTC
clone_size: NA; v_call: TRBV5-1; j_call: TRBJ2-3; d_call: TRBD2; cdr3_aa: CASSFIGRVLDTQYF; cdr3_nt: TGCGCCAGCAGCTTCATCGGGAGGGTCTTGGATACGCAGTATTTT
clone_size: NA; v_call: TRBV9; j_call: TRBJ1-2; d_call: NA; cdr3_aa: CASSPTANNYGYTF; cdr3_nt: TGTGCCAGCAGCCCCACGGCGAATAACTATGGCTACACCTTC
clone_size: NA; v_call: TRBV7-9; j_call: TRBJ1-4; d_call: NA; cdr3_aa: CASSLWGTRATNEKLFF; cdr3_nt: TGTGCCAGCAGCTTATGGGGGACAAGAGCAACTAATGAAAAACTGTTTTTT
clone_size: NA; v_call: TRBV4-2; j_call: TRBJ2-1; d_call: TRBD2; cdr3_aa: CASSQEGSGIYYEQFF; cdr3_nt: TGTGCCAGCAGCCAAGAGGGTAGCGGGATTTACTATGAGCAGTTCTTC
clone_size: NA; v_call: TRBV5-1; j_call: TRBJ1-2; d_call: NA; cdr3_aa: CASSLGRDGYTF; cdr3_nt: TGCGCCAGCAGCTTGGGCAGGGACGGCTACACCTTC
clone_size: NA; v_call: TRBV11-3; j_call: TRBJ2-3; d_call: NA; cdr3_aa: CASSEAVGTDTQYF; cdr3_nt: TGTGCCAGCAGCGAGGCGGTAGGCACAGATACGCAGTATTTT
clone_size: NA; v_call: TRBV7-2; j_call: TRBJ2-7; d_call: TRBD1; cdr3_aa: CASSLGGTASEQYF; cdr3_nt: TGTGCCAGCAGCTTGGGTGGGACAGCGAGTGAGCAGTACTTC
clone_size: NA; v_call: TRBV2; j_call: TRBJ2-5; d_call: NA; cdr3_aa: CASSTTGRETQYF; cdr3_nt: TGTGCCAGCAGTACAACAGGGCGGGAGACCCAGTACTTC
clone_size: NA; v_call: TRBV28; j_call: TRBJ2-1; d_call: TRBD2; cdr3_aa: CASSRGTSGKGKQFF; cdr3_nt: TGTGCCAGCAGCCGAGGGACTAGCGGGAAGGGAAAGCAGTTCTTC
clone_size: NA; v_call: TRBV24-1; j_call: TRBJ1-1; d_call: NA; cdr3_aa: CATNYLPVEDQNTEAFF; cdr3_nt: TGTGCCACCAATTACTTACCGGTGGAGGACCAGAACACTGAAGCTTTCTTT
clone_size: NA; v_call: TRBV7-3; j_call: TRBJ2-5; d_call: TRBD2; cdr3_aa: CASSFREGETQYF; cdr3_nt: TGTGCCAGCAGCTTCCGGGAGGGAGAGACCCAGTACTTC
clone_size: NA; v_call: TRBV9; j_call: TRBJ2-2; d_call: NA; cdr3_aa: CASSGYGRGTGELFF; cdr3_nt: TGTGCCAGCAGCGGATACGGGAGAGGGACCGGGGAGCTGTTTTTT
clone_size: NA; v_call: TRBV14; j_call: TRBJ1-2; d_call: NA; cdr3_aa: CASSQAGTGFYDYTF; cdr3_nt: TGTGCCAGCAGCCAAGCCGGGACGGGATTTTATGACTACACCTTC
clone_size: NA; v_call: TRBV20-1; j_call: TRBJ2-7; d_call: NA; cdr3_aa: CSASGGDEQYF; cdr3_nt: TGCAGTGCTAGCGGCGGGGACGAGCAGTACTTC
clone_size: NA; v_call: TRBV28; j_call: TRBJ1-6; d_call: TRBD1; cdr3_aa: CASSYGTAAGNSPLHF; cdr3_nt: TGTGCCAGCAGTTACGGGACAGCAGCCGGTAATTCACCCCTCCACTTT
clone_size: NA; v_call: TRBV9; j_call: TRBJ2-1; d_call: NA; cdr3_aa: CASSPRAGESWNEQFF; cdr3_nt: TGTGCCAGCAGCCCAAGAGCAGGGGAGTCGTGGAATGAGCAGTTCTTC